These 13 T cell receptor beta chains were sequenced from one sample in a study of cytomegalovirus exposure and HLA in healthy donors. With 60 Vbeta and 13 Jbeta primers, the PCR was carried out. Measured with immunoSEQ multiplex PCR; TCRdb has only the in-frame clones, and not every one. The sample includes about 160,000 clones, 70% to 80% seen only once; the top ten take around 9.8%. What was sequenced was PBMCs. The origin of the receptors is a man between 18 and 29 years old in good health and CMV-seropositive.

The CDR3 sequence: CASSRGLMNTEAFF. For the CDR3, the DNA is TGTGCCAGCAGTCGGGGACTTATGAACACTGAAGCTTTCTTT. The chain employs TRBV6-5 and TRBJ1-1; D is possibly TRBD1 (5 bases). This CDR3 has 14 residues. Germline lookup yields CDR1 MNHEY and CDR2 SVGAGI. The germline V and J ends were trimmed by 5 bases and 0 bases, with 10 bases remaining between them.

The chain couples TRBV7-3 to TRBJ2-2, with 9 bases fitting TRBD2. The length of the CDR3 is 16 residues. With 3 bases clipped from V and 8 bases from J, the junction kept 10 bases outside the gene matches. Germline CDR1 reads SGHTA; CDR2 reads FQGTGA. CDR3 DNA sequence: TGTGCCAGCAGCTTGACTAGCGGCTCCGGTCGGGGGGAGCTGTTTTTT. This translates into CASSLTSGSGRGELFF.

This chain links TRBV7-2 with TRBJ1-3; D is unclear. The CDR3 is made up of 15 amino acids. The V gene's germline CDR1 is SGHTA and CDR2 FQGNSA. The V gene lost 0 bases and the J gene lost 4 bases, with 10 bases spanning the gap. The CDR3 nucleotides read TGTGCCAGCAGCTTAGCCACCGCGGGAGGAAACACCATATATTTT. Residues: CASSLATAGGNTIYF.

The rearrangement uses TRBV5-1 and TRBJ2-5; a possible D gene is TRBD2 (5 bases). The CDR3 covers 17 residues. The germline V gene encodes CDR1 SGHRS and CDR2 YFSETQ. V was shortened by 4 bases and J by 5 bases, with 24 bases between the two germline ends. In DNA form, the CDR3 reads TGCGCCAGCAGCCCCAGCTATACCCGGACTGCGGAGGAGACCCAGTACTTC. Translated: CASSPSYTRTAEETQYF.

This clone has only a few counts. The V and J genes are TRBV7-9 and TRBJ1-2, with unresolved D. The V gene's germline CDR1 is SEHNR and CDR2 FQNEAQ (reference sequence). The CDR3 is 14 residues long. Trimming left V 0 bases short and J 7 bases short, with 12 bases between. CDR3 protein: CASSLAWETPGYTF. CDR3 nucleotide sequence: TGTGCCAGCAGCTTAGCGTGGGAGACCCCTGGCTACACCTTC.

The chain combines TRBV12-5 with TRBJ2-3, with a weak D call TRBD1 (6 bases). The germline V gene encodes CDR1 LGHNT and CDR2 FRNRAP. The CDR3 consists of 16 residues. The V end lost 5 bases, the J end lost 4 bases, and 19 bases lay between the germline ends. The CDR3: CASGLPGQTRADTQYF. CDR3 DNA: TGTGCTAGTGGTCTTCCGGGACAAACAAGGGCAGATACGCAGTATTTT.

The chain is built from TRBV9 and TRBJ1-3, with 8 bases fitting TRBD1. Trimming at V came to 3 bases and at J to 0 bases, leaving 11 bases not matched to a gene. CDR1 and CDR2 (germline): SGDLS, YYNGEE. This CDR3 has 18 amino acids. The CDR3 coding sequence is TGTGCCAGCAGCGGACAGGGGTCGAAGGTATTCTCTGGAAACACCATATATTTT. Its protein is CASSGQGSKVFSGNTIYF.

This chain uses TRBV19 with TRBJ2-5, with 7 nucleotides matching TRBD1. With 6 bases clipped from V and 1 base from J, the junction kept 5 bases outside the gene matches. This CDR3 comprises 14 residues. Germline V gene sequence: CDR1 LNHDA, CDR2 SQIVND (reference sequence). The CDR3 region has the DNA TGTGCCAGTAGGGGACAGAGAGTCCAAGAGACCCAGTACTTC. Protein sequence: CASRGQRVQETQYF.

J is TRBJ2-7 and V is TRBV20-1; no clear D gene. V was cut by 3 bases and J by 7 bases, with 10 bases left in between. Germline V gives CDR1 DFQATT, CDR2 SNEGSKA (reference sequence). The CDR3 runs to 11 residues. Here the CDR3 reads CSASSLLEQYF. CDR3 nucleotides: TGCAGTGCTAGTAGCCTCCTGGAGCAGTACTTC.

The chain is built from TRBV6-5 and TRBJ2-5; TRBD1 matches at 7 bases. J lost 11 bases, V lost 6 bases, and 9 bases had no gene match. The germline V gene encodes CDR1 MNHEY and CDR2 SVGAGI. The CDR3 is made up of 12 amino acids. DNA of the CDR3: TGTGCCAGCAGCCTAGACAGGGTATCTCAGTACTTC. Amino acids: CASSLDRVSQYF.

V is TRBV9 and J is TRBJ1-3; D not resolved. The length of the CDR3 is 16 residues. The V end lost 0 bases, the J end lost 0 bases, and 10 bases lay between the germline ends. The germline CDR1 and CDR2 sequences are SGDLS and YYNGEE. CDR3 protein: CASSVATRSSGNTIYF. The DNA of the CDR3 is TGTGCCAGCAGCGTAGCTACACGGAGCTCTGGAAACACCATATATTTT.

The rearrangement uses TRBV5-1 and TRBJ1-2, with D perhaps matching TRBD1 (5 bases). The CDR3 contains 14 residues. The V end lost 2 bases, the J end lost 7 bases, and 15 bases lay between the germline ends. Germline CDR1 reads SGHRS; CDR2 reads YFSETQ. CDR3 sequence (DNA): TGCGCCAGCAGCTTTGTGAGGGAGGGGTTTGGCTACACCTTC. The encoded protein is CASSFVREGFGYTF.

The CDR3 coding sequence is TGTGCCAGCCTGGGGGACAACTACAATGAGCAGTTCTTC. Translated: CASLGDNYNEQFF. V gene TRBV11-2 combines with J gene TRBJ2-1; possible D gene TRBD1, 6 bases. Trimming stripped 8 bases from V and 3 bases from J, with 11 bases between. The CDR3 has 13 amino acids. Looked up from germline, CDR1 is SGHAT and CDR2 is FQNNGV.